Below, one TCR beta chain is given with its context. Its antigen is not known. This entry comes from a study of cytomegalovirus exposure and HLA in healthy donors. Notes on the study in general: The likely origin of a cluster of highly shared sequence variants was a sequencing artifact. Some TCR beta chains (164 of them) were listed as cytomegalovirus-associated. The authors excluded some V segments, including TRBV6-2 and TRBV6-3, as indistinguishable.

V lost 6 bases, J lost 1 base, and 22 bases lay in between. Germline CDR1 SNHLY, CDR2 FYNNEI. The CDR3 is 18 residues long. Both 60 Vbeta primers and 13 Jbeta primers went into the PCR. Some clones are missing from TCRdb's copy, which holds only in-frame ones; the method was immunoSEQ multiplex PCR. The sample totals fewer than 200,000 clones. V gene TRBV2 combines with J gene TRBJ1-3, with unresolved D. The TCR originated in a woman aged 60 to 75 in good health and CMV-seronegative. The sequenced sample was PBMCs. The CDR3, as DNA: TGTGCCAGCAGCCGTGGCCGGGGAAAAGGGCTTTCTGGAAACACCATATATTTT. Its protein is CASSRGRGKGLSGNTIYF.